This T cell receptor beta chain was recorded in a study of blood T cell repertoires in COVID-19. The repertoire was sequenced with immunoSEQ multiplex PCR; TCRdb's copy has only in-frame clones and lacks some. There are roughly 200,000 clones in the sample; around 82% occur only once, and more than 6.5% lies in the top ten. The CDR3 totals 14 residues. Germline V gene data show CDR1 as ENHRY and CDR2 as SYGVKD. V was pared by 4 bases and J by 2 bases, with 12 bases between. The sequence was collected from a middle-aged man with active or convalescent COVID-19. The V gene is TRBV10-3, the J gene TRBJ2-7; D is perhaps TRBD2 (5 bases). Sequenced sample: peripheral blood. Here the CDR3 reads CAISAEGRTYEQYF. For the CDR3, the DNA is TGTGCCATCAGTGCTGAGGGCAGGACCTACGAGCAGTACTTC.